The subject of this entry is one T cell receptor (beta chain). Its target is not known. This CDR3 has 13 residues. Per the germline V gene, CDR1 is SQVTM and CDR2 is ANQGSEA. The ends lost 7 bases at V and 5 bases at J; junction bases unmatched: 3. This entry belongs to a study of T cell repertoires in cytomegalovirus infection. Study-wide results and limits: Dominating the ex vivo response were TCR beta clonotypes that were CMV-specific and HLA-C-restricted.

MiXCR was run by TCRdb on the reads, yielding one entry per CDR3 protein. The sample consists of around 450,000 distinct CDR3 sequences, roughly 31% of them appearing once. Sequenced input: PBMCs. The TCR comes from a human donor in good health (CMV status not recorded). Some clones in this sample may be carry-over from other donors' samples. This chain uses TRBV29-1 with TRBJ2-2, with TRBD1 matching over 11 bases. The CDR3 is CSAGQGATGELFF. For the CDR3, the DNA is TGCAGCGCCGGACAGGGGGCAACCGGGGAGCTGTTTTTT.